The entry below gives a single TCR beta chain sequence along with its context. The J segment lost 4 bases and the V segment lost 11 bases, leaving 11 bases of the junction unmatched. There are 14 residues in the CDR3. Germline V CDR1 and CDR2: ENHRY, SYGVKD. One Seattle source followed patients from active infection through their disease course. This sample was included in a study of blood T cell repertoires in COVID-19. The table came from immunoSEQ multiplex PCR; TCRdb's copy has only in-frame clones and leaves some out. The repertoire holds roughly 210,000 clones, with 84% as singletons. The genes are TRBV10-3 and TRBJ1-5, with 7 bases lining up with TRBD1. This TCR was sampled from an elderly woman with COVID-19, enrolled during active disease. Sequenced: peripheral blood. CDR3 nucleotide sequence: TGTGCCTCGAGGGGGCAGTTAGCAAATCAGCCCCAGCATTTT. As protein: CASRGQLANQPQHF.